This entry is about one TCR beta chain. Its antigen remains unidentified. No clone much larger than this one lies a single base away; base qualities are absent. From the germline V gene, CDR1 is SGHRS and CDR2 is YFSETQ. V loses 6 bases, J loses 6 bases, and the germline ends lie 24 bases apart. The cysteine opens and the phenylalanine closes a CDR3 of 16 amino acids. Left in the record is the CDR3 DNA by itself, 48 bases read in frame from the first base. TCRbeta CDR3 regions were amplified from genomic DNA by means of the immunoSEQ Assay, a bias-controlled multiplex PCR. Concerning the study's data processing: Nucleated cell counts per sample were estimated from amplification of reference gene primers within the assay. To quantify the absolute abundance of each unique TCRbeta CDR3 rearrangement, sequence reads were collapsed and filtered. For each sample, productive Simpson clonality was calculated as the square root of Simpson's diversity index across productive rearrangements. As stored in TCRdb, this immuneACCESS dataset retains in-frame rearrangements with V and J assigned. A fraction of the clones does not appear; measured against another copy, unresolved V genes explain less than half of the discrepancy, and the remainder lacks a known reason. The V and J calls and clone size were taken over from that table, and D and trimming were inferred from the DNA. Here the sample has more than 300,000 clones; 90% occur a single time. The ten biggest clones cover 3.5% to 5% of the sample.

This sample stems from a study of blood T cell repertoires in COVID-19 (dated by TCRdb to the early 2020s). A note on the overall study: Samples covering the acute and convalescent phases of COVID-19 were provided by collaborators in the United States, Italy and Spain. The dataset comprised deeply sampled blood TCRbeta repertoires from subjects exposed to, actively infected with, or recovered from COVID-19. A de-identified subject ID, COVID-19 status, age in years and sex were almost always included in the sample metadata. Samples were obtained from the ongoing ImmuneRACE study (first 160 participants) and from 950 to 1,500 subjects provided by 6 global collaborators. HLA class I and class II types, where available, came from metadata supplied by the sample provider rather than from assay-based typing. The prospective study material was composed of cDNA or gDNA derived from T cells, B-cell-depleted T cells, or PBMCs. The repertoires were released in a freely available public database intended as a resource for research on the immune response to SARS-CoV-2.

Study-level results and caveats: How much clinical and demographic metadata was included differed by source and by participant, and the metadata was provided uncurated.

Participants in the prospective study were aged roughly 18 to 95 years, lived in about two dozen United States geographic areas, and enrolled through a virtual design. Cohort assignment in the prospective study relied on participant-reported clinical history from a screening survey and a study questionnaire. A participant counted as exposed if, within 2 weeks of entering the study, that participant had been in contact with someone who had a PCR-confirmed or clinician-diagnosed COVID-19 case. Mobile phlebotomists in the prospective study collected whole blood, serum and a nasopharyngeal or oropharyngeal swab from every participant. Additional blood draws and questionnaires over an approximately 2-month period could optionally be provided by prospective study participants. Before DNA extraction, blood samples from the prospective study were shipped at room temperature or frozen.

Recombination linked TRBV5-1 to TRBJ1-2, and the D gene may be TRBD1, 6 bases matching. The sequence derives from a woman aged 25 to 39 who had been exposed to COVID-19. Sequenced material: PBMCs or T cells enriched from blood (not recorded which). This receptor carries the CDR3 CASNTGQYGLGNGYTF. The nucleotides read TGCGCCAGCAACACAGGGCAATATGGTTTGGGGAATGGCTACACCTTC.